The rows below give T cell receptor beta chains drawn from one sample of a study of T cells in localized non-small cell lung cancer. TCRdb's copy holds only in-frame clones and misses some; the assay was immunoSEQ multiplex PCR. The sample includes 10,000 to 15,000 clones, about 86% of them seen just once. This specimen consisted of peripheral blood, obtained before any cancer treatment. The receptor source for this set is a male donor aged 60 or older with stage III lung adenocarcinoma. Both conserved end residues are part of each CDR3. Fields, in order: CDR3 protein, CDR3 DNA, J gene, D gene, clone size, V gene. The D gene is left open where the match is weak. Size values are once, few and many counts, or a class for expanded clones, and some rows have none.

CDR3: CASSLRGGNTEAFF
DNA: TGTGCCAGCAGCCTCAGGGGAGGTAACACTGAAGCTTTCTTT
J: TRBJ1-1
D: -
size: -
V: TRBV6-6

CDR3: CAWAGGGNQPQHF
DNA: TGTGCCTGGGCCGGTGGTGGGAATCAGCCCCAGCATTTT
J: TRBJ1-5
D: -
size: -
V: TRBV30

CDR3: CASSNDGGGGNQPQHF
DNA: TGTGCCAGCAGCAACGACGGGGGGGGTGGTAATCAGCCCCAGCATTTT
J: TRBJ1-5
D: -
size: -
V: TRBV4-2

CDR3: CASSFSGTGSEKLFF
DNA: TGTGCCAGCAGTTTCTCCGGGACGGGAAGTGAAAAACTGTTTTTT
J: TRBJ1-4
D: -
size: once
V: TRBV28

CDR3: CASSLKGDQPQHF
DNA: TGTGCCAGCAGCTTGAAGGGGGATCAGCCCCAGCATTTT
J: TRBJ1-5
D: -
size: -
V: TRBV5-4

CDR3: CASSPGQVGNQPQHF
DNA: TGCGCCAGCAGCCCAGGGCAGGTGGGCAATCAGCCCCAGCATTTT
J: TRBJ1-5
D: -
size: -
V: TRBV5-1

CDR3: CASSLLETQYF
DNA: TGCGCCAGCAGCTTGTTAGAGACCCAGTACTTC
J: TRBJ2-5
D: -
size: -
V: TRBV5-1

CDR3: CASSLAGQFGTDTQYF
DNA: TGTGCCAGCAGCCTCGCGGGGCAGTTTGGAACAGATACGCAGTATTTT
J: TRBJ2-3
D: -
size: -
V: TRBV27

CDR3: CASNLMGYSDTQYF
DNA: TGTGCCAGCAACCTCATGGGGTACTCCGATACGCAGTATTTT
J: TRBJ2-3
D: -
size: -
V: TRBV7-9

CDR3: CASSPSSGGRETQYF
DNA: TGTGCCAGCTCACCTTCCAGCGGGGGCCGGGAGACCCAGTACTTC
J: TRBJ2-5
D: TRBD2
size: -
V: TRBV18

CDR3: CASSRMNTEAFF
DNA: TGTGCCAGCAGCCGTATGAACACTGAAGCTTTCTTT
J: TRBJ1-1
D: -
size: once
V: TRBV5-4

CDR3: CASSYRFGRDEQFF
DNA: TGTGCCAGCAGTTACAGGTTTGGTCGGGATGAGCAGTTCTTC
J: TRBJ2-1
D: -
size: -
V: TRBV6-6

CDR3: CASTTETGGYQPQHF
DNA: TGTGCCAGCACCACAGAGACAGGGGGCTATCAGCCCCAGCATTTT
J: TRBJ1-5
D: TRBD1
size: -
V: TRBV2

CDR3: CASSPPRTGSEQYF
DNA: TGTGCCAGCAGCCCACCCCGGACAGGGAGCGAGCAGTACTTC
J: TRBJ2-7
D: TRBD1
size: -
V: TRBV13

CDR3: CASSLGRGQETQYF
DNA: TGCGCCAGCAGCTTGGGCAGGGGTCAAGAGACCCAGTACTTC
J: TRBJ2-5
D: -
size: few
V: TRBV5-1

CDR3: CASSGVGSNQPQHF
DNA: TGTGCCAGCAGTGGTGTGGGTAGCAATCAGCCCCAGCATTTT
J: TRBJ1-5
D: -
size: once
V: TRBV6-5

CDR3: CSVGETGADEQYF
DNA: TGCAGCGTTGGAGAAACAGGGGCCGACGAGCAGTACTTC
J: TRBJ2-7
D: TRBD1
size: -
V: TRBV29-1

CDR3: CASSRRQTLNTEAFF
DNA: TGTGCCAGCAGCCGACGACAGACTTTGAACACTGAAGCTTTCTTT
J: TRBJ1-1
D: -
size: -
V: TRBV13

CDR3: CSVEPGQGLYEQYF
DNA: TGCAGCGTAGAACCGGGACAGGGTCTCTACGAGCAGTACTTC
J: TRBJ2-7
D: TRBD1
size: -
V: TRBV29-1

CDR3: CASSLRGETQYF
DNA: TGCGCCAGCAGCTTGCGGGGGGAGACCCAGTACTTC
J: TRBJ2-5
D: -
size: -
V: TRBV5-1

CDR3: CSVATNPRETQYF
DNA: TGCAGCGTTGCTACTAATCCAAGAGAGACCCAGTACTTC
J: TRBJ2-5
D: -
size: -
V: TRBV29-1

CDR3: CAIRELSSYNSPLHF
DNA: TGTGCCATCAGGGAACTAAGCTCCTATAATTCACCCCTCCACTTT
J: TRBJ1-6
D: -
size: -
V: TRBV10-3

CDR3: CASSPDRLAGDTQYF
DNA: TGTGCCAGCAGTCCAGATCGACTAGCGGGGGATACGCAGTATTTT
J: TRBJ2-3
D: TRBD2
size: -
V: TRBV7-2

CDR3: CASSLGQPRGEQYF
DNA: TGTGCCAGCAGCTTAGGGCAGCCTCGCGGCGAGCAGTACTTC
J: TRBJ2-7
D: -
size: -
V: TRBV5-6

CDR3: CASGGGRSSYEQYF
DNA: TGTGCCAGCGGTGGGGGGAGGAGCTCCTACGAGCAGTACTTC
J: TRBJ2-7
D: -
size: -
V: TRBV6-1

CDR3: CASTLGQYSGELFF
DNA: TGCGCCAGCACCCTGGGACAGTACAGCGGGGAGCTGTTTTTT
J: TRBJ2-2
D: TRBD1
size: few
V: TRBV5-1

CDR3: CASRGDYFTDTQYF
DNA: TGTGCCAGCAGGGGGGACTATTTCACAGATACGCAGTATTTT
J: TRBJ2-3
D: TRBD2
size: -
V: TRBV5-4

CDR3: CASSEMPGSEAFF
DNA: TGTGCCAGCAGTGAAATGCCCGGGAGCGAAGCTTTCTTT
J: TRBJ1-1
D: -
size: large
V: TRBV6-1

CDR3: CASSEWGTGINQPQHF
DNA: TGTGCCAGCAGTGAATGGGGAACAGGGATCAATCAGCCCCAGCATTTT
J: TRBJ1-5
D: -
size: -
V: TRBV2

CDR3: CASSLSGGNGYTF
DNA: TGTGCCAGCAGTTTATCCGGGGGCAATGGCTACACCTTC
J: TRBJ1-2
D: -
size: few
V: TRBV27

CDR3: CATSTRTGGYGANVLTF
DNA: TGTGCCACCAGCACCCGGACAGGGGGCTATGGGGCCAACGTCCTGACTTTC
J: TRBJ2-6
D: TRBD1
size: -
V: TRBV15

CDR3: CASCAPTGSWDNEQFF
DNA: TGCGCCAGCTGCGCACCGACAGGGAGCTGGGATAATGAGCAGTTCTTC
J: TRBJ2-1
D: TRBD1
size: -
V: TRBV10-2

CDR3: CASSPPTGQGIGEQFF
DNA: TGTGCCAGCTCACCACCAACCGGACAGGGGATTGGTGAGCAGTTCTTC
J: TRBJ2-1
D: TRBD1
size: -
V: TRBV18

CDR3: CASSEADSGNEKLFF
DNA: TGTGCCAGCAGTGAGGCGGACAGTGGGAATGAAAAACTGTTTTTT
J: TRBJ1-4
D: -
size: once
V: TRBV2

CDR3: CASSDAVNGYTF
DNA: TGTGCCAGCAGCGATGCAGTAAATGGCTACACCTTC
J: TRBJ1-2
D: -
size: -
V: TRBV25-1

CDR3: CASTYNAGQETQYF
DNA: TGTGCCAGCACCTATAACGCAGGGCAAGAGACCCAGTACTTC
J: TRBJ2-5
D: -
size: -
V: TRBV11-2

CDR3: CASQGGEGYTF
DNA: TGTGCCAGCCAAGGGGGGGAAGGCTACACCTTC
J: TRBJ1-2
D: -
size: -
V: TRBV25-1

CDR3: CASSEGRILHGYTF
DNA: TGCGCCAGCAGTGAAGGCAGGATCCTTCATGGCTACACCTTC
J: TRBJ1-2
D: -
size: -
V: TRBV10-1

CDR3: CAWFGGNEAFF
DNA: TGTGCCTGGTTCGGGGGCAATGAAGCTTTCTTT
J: TRBJ1-1
D: -
size: -
V: TRBV30

CDR3: CASARTAEAFF
DNA: TGTGCTAGTGCCAGGACGGCGGAAGCTTTCTTT
J: TRBJ1-1
D: -
size: -
V: TRBV12-5

CDR3: CASSLSLAGVPFAEEQYF
DNA: TGTGCCAGCAGCTTGTCCCTAGCGGGGGTCCCCTTCGCGGAGGAGCAGTACTTC
J: TRBJ2-7
D: TRBD2
size: -
V: TRBV5-4